This T cell receptor (beta chain) was found in a study of OX40 agonist ivuxolimab in advanced cancers. Generated by immunoSEQ multiplex PCR, the TCRdb table keeps only in-frame clones and is missing some. The sample has some 45,000 clones, approximately 83% seen once; the top ten hold approximately 25%. This sequence originates from an adult with an advanced solid tumor such as melanoma, head and neck, liver or kidney cancer. The sequences come from CD4+ or CD8+ T cells sorted from blood, collected in a trial of the OX40 agonist ivuxolimab.

CDR3 in amino acids: CASRLASSGTGPFPSDYEQYF. For the CDR3, the DNA is TGTGCAAGTCGCTTAGCAAGTTCCGGGACAGGGCCCTTCCCTTCCGACTACGAGCAGTACTTC. The chain links TRBV12-2 to TRBJ2-7; TRBD1, the table's D call, lacks a check against the DNA. TRBV12-2 constitutes a pseudogene. The CDR3 consists of 21 residues.